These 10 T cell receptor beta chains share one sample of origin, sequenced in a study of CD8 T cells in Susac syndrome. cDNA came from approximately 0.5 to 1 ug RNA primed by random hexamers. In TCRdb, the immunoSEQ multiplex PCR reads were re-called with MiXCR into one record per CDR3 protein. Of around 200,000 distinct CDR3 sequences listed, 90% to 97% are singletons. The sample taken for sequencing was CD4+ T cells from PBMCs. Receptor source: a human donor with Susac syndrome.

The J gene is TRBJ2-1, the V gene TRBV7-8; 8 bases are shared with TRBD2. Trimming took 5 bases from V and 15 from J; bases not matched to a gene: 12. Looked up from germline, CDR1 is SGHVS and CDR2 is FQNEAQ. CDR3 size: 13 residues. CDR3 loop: CASSPLAGGKPFF. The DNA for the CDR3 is TGTGCCAGCAGCCCCCTAGCGGGCGGAAAGCCGTTCTTC. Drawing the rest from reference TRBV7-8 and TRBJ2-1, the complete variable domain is GAGVSQSPRYKVAKRGQDVALRCDPISGHVSLFWYQQALGQGPEFLTYFQNEAQLDKSGLPSDRFFAERPEGSVSTLKIQRTQQEDSAVYLCASSPLAGGKPFFGPGTRLTVL.

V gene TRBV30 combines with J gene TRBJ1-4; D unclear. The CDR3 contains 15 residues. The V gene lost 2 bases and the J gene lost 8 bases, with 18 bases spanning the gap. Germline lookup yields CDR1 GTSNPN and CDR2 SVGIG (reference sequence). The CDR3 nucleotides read TGTGCCTGGAGTAGGTCGGTATCCTTCGGGGAAAAACTGTTTTTT. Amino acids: CAWSRSVSFGEKLFF.

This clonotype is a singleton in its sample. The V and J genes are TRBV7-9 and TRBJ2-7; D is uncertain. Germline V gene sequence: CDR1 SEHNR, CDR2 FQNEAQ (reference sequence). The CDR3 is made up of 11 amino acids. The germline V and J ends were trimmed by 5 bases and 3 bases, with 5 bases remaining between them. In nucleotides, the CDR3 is TGTGCCAGCAGCATCGACTACGAGCAGTACTTC. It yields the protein CASSIDYEQYF.

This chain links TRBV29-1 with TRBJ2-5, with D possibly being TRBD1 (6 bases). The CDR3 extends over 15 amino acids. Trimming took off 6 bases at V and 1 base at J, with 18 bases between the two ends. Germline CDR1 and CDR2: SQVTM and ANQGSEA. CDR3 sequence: CSVKNRVGFQETQYF. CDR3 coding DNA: TGCAGCGTCAAAAACAGGGTTGGGTTCCAAGAGACCCAGTACTTC.

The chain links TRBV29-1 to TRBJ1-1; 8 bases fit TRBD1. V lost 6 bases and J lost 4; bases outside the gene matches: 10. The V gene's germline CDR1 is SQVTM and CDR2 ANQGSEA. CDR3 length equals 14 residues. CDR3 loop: CSVVQGGGPTEAFF. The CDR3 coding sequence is TGCAGCGTGGTACAGGGGGGGGGACCCACTGAAGCTTTCTTT.

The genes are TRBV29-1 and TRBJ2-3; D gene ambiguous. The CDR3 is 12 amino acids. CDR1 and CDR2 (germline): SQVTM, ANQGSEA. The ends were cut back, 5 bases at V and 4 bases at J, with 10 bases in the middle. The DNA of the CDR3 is TGCAGCGTTCCTCGGGTTCCAGATACGCAGTATTTT. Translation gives CSVPRVPDTQYF.

CDR3 sequence: CASSYSRAGGVPYEQYF. DNA of the CDR3: TGTGCCAGCAGTTACTCCCGGGCAGGGGGTGTCCCCTACGAGCAGTACTTC. The V and J genes are TRBV6-5 and TRBJ2-7; 7 positions agree with TRBD1. The J segment lost 2 bases and the V segment lost 0 bases, leaving 10 bases of the junction unmatched. In germline, CDR1 is MNHEY, CDR2 SVGAGI. This CDR3 region has 17 residues.

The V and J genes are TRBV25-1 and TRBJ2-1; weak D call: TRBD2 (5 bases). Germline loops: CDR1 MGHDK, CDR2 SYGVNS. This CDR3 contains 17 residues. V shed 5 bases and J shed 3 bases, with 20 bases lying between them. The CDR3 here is CASSHVLAGIGYNEQFF. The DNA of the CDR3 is TGTGCCAGCAGTCACGTGCTAGCTGGGATTGGCTACAATGAGCAGTTCTTC. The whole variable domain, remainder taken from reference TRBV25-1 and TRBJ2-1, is EADIYQTPRYLVIGTGKKITLECSQTMGHDKMYWYQQDPGMELHLIHYSYGVNSTEKGDLSSESTVSRIRTEHFPLTLESARPSHTSQYLCASSHVLAGIGYNEQFFGPGTRLTVL.

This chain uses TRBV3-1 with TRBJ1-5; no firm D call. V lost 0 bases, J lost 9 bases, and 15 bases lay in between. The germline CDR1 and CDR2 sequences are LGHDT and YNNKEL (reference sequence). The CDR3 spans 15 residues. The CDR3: CASSQDPQPATPQHF. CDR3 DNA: TGTGCCAGCAGCCAAGATCCCCAACCCGCGACGCCCCAGCATTTT.

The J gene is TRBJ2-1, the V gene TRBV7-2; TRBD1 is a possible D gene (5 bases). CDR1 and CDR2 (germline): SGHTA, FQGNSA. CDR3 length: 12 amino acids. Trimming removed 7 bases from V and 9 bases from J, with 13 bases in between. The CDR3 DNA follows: TGTGCCAGCACCCAGGGCACGGTTGAGCAGTTCTTC. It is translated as CASTQGTVEQFF.